Listed below are T cell receptor beta chains from one sample, sequenced in a study of cytomegalovirus exposure and HLA in healthy donors. Sequencing was performed with immunoSEQ multiplex PCR; in TCRdb, only in-frame clones are kept and a portion is missing. This sample contains about 160,000 clones. The sequenced material came from PBMCs. The source of these receptors is a woman in her sixties in good health and CMV-seronegative. The CDR3 runs from the conserved cysteine through the conserved F or W. Each record gives: D gene, V gene, J gene, CDR3 protein, CDR3 DNA. D genes are given only for firm matches.

>TRBD1|TRBV19|TRBJ1-1
CASKDRGDNTEAFF
TGTGCCAGTAAGGACAGGGGTGATAACACTGAAGCTTTCTTT
>.|TRBV4-1|TRBJ1-2
CASSHRDTNYGYTF
TGCGCCAGCAGTCACCGGGACACCAACTATGGCTACACCTTC
>.|TRBV7-9|TRBJ1-5
CASSLGGNTQPQHF
TGTGCCAGCAGCTTAGGAGGGAATACTCAGCCCCAGCATTTT
>.|TRBV6-1|TRBJ2-2
CASSESFVLRASRELFF
TGTGCCAGCAGTGAGTCCTTCGTGCTTAGGGCTAGCAGGGAGCTGTTTTTT
>TRBD1|TRBV14|TRBJ2-7
CASSQVRIGQGSYEQYF
TGTGCCAGCAGCCAAGTCCGTATCGGACAGGGCTCCTACGAGCAGTACTTC
>TRBD1|TRBV10-3|TRBJ2-7
CATGTGWDEQYF
TGTGCCACAGGGACAGGGTGGGACGAGCAGTACTTC
>.|TRBV7-9|TRBJ2-7
CASSLGQRSSYEQYF
TGTGCCAGCAGCTTAGGTCAGCGCAGCTCCTACGAGCAGTACTTC
>.|TRBV5-6|TRBJ1-1
CASSSRYTEAFF
TGTGCCAGCAGCTCCCGTTACACTGAAGCTTTCTTT
>.|TRBV6-5|TRBJ1-2
CASSPYREGIYGYTF
TGTGCCAGCAGCCCTTACAGGGAGGGTATCTATGGCTACACCTTC
>TRBD2|TRBV2|TRBJ2-3
CASSVVTSLDTQYF
TGTGCCAGCAGTGTTGTGACTAGCTTAGATACGCAGTATTTT
>.|TRBV7-3|TRBJ1-1
CASSSLYRQMNTEAFF
TGTGCCAGCAGCTCGTTATACCGACAGATGAACACTGAAGCTTTCTTT
>.|TRBV29-1|TRBJ1-1
CSVADNSGTEAFF
TGCAGCGTTGCGGACAATTCGGGCACTGAAGCTTTCTTT
>.|TRBV6-5|TRBJ1-2
CASTRGNRAGYGCTF
TGTGCCAGCACTAGAGGGAACAGGGCGGGCTATGGCTGCACCTTC
>.|TRBV5-1|TRBJ1-2
CASSLDGQPYGYTF
TGCGCCAGCAGCTTGGACGGACAACCTTATGGCTACACCTTC
>TRBD2|TRBV5-4|TRBJ2-3
CASSFSGSSTDTQYF
TGTGCCAGCAGCTTTAGCGGGAGTAGCACAGATACGCAGTATTTT
>.|TRBV15|TRBJ1-2
CATSKGGAGENYGYTF
TGTGCCACCAGCAAAGGGGGAGCAGGGGAAAACTATGGCTACACCTTC
>TRBD1|TRBV27|TRBJ1-2
CASSLSQGAYYGYTF
TGTGCCAGCAGTTTATCGCAGGGGGCGTACTATGGCTACACCTTC
>TRBD1|TRBV2|TRBJ2-5
CASSRDRPTQETQYF
TGTGCCAGCAGTAGGGACAGACCCACACAAGAGACCCAGTACTTC
>TRBD1|TRBV4-1|TRBJ2-1
CASSLLMGRQGTDNEQFF
TGCGCCAGCAGCCTCCTCATGGGGCGACAGGGGACCGACAATGAGCAGTTCTTC
>.|TRBV6-5|TRBJ1-5
CASRPRNNQPQHF
TGTGCCAGCAGACCGCGTAACAATCAGCCCCAGCATTTT
>.|TRBV5-5|TRBJ1-6
CASSLEGSNSPLHF
TGTGCCAGCAGCTTAGAGGGCTCGAATTCACCCCTCCACTTT
>TRBD1|TRBV5-1|TRBJ2-5
CASSLAGTGDETQYF
TGCGCCAGCAGCTTGGCCGGGACAGGGGATGAGACCCAGTACTTC
>TRBD2|TRBV30|TRBJ2-1
CAWSHFPGLADPSSYNEQFF
TGTGCCTGGAGCCACTTCCCGGGACTAGCGGACCCTAGCTCCTACAATGAGCAGTTCTTC
>.|TRBV10-3|TRBJ2-4
CAISEPPGSLAKNIQYF
TGTGCCATCAGTGAGCCTCCGGGTTCTCTAGCCAAAAACATTCAGTACTTC
>.|TRBV6-6|TRBJ2-7
CASSYSLLASEQYF
TGTGCCAGCAGTTACTCGTTACTAGCCTCCGAGCAGTACTTC
>.|TRBV11-2|TRBJ1-6
CASSVPNSPLHF
TGTGCCTCTTCAGTACCCAATTCACCCCTCCACTTT
>TRBD1|TRBV2|TRBJ2-2
CASSNRQGIGELFF
TGTGCCAGCAGTAACCGACAGGGGATCGGGGAGCTGTTTTTT
>TRBD1|TRBV29-1|TRBJ1-1
CSGQGVTMNTEAFF
TGCAGCGGACAGGGGGTCACCATGAACACTGAAGCTTTCTTT
>TRBD1|TRBV9|TRBJ1-1
CASSHLPGQGVSAFF
TGTGCCAGCAGCCACCTCCCGGGACAGGGTGTCTCAGCTTTCTTT
>.|TRBV10-3|TRBJ1-1
CAISPFGGAGNTEAFF
TGTGCCATCAGTCCATTTGGGGGGGCGGGGAACACTGAAGCTTTCTTT
>.|TRBV30|TRBJ1-4
CAWIGSGKKLFF
TGTGCCTGGATTGGGAGTGGAAAAAAACTGTTTTTT
>TRBD1|TRBV7-6|TRBJ2-5
CASRAGTGRLPRQETQYF
TGTGCCAGCAGGGCCGGGACAGGGCGACTTCCACGACAAGAGACCCAGTACTTC
>.|TRBV6-1|TRBJ1-5
CATQQAHSNQPQHF
TGTGCCACCCAACAGGCACATAGCAATCAGCCCCAGCATTTT
>TRBD1|TRBV7-3|TRBJ2-4
CASSSGTGRNIQYF
TGTGCCAGCAGCTCCGGGACAGGGAGAAACATTCAGTACTTC
>.|TRBV5-4|TRBJ1-2
CASSSGSLPLNYGYTF
TGTGCCAGCAGCAGCGGGAGCCTTCCCCTAAACTATGGCTACACCTTC
>.|TRBV9|TRBJ1-6
CASRDSSYNSPLHF
TGTGCCAGCAGAGACAGCTCCTATAATTCACCCCTCCACTTT
>.|TRBV7-2|TRBJ1-1
CASSLAPLNTEAFF
TGTGCCAGCAGTTTAGCCCCCTTGAACACTGAAGCTTTCTTT
>.|TRBV18|TRBJ2-7
CASSPVDRLYEQYF
TGTGCCAGCTCACCAGTAGACAGACTCTACGAGCAGTACTTC
>.|TRBV25-1|TRBJ1-1
CASRRGNTEAFF
TGTGCCAGCAGGAGAGGGAACACTGAAGCTTTCTTT
>TRBD2|TRBV7-6|TRBJ2-7
CASSSGLAALSYEQYF
TGTGCCAGCAGCTCGGGACTAGCGGCACTCTCCTACGAGCAGTACTTC
>TRBD2|TRBV30|TRBJ2-7
CAWSPAGGSYEQYF
TGTGCCTGGAGTCCAGCGGGAGGGTCCTACGAGCAGTACTTC
>TRBD2|TRBV28|TRBJ2-7
CASSLNSGRRYEQYF
TGTGCCAGCAGTTTGAATAGCGGGAGGAGGTACGAGCAGTACTTC
>.|TRBV6-6|TRBJ1-1
CASSRLLNTEAFF
TGTGCCAGCAGTAGACTCCTGAACACTGAAGCTTTCTTT
>TRBD1|TRBV6-1|TRBJ2-2
CASSEQGANGELFF
TGTGCCAGCAGTGAACAGGGGGCAAACGGGGAGCTGTTTTTT
>TRBD2|TRBV11-2|TRBJ2-2
CASSARTRWTGELFF
TGTGCCAGCAGCGCCCGGACTAGGTGGACCGGGGAGCTGTTTTTT
>.|TRBV11-2|TRBJ2-5
CASSLQGNGETQYF
TGTGCCAGCAGCTTACAGGGAAACGGAGAGACCCAGTACTTC
>.|TRBV28|TRBJ1-5
CAITQGHSNQPQHF
TGTGCCATTACTCAGGGTCATAGCAATCAGCCCCAGCATTTT
>TRBD1|TRBV5-1|TRBJ2-7
CASSLEQGANEQYF
TGCGCCAGCAGCCTCGAACAGGGGGCCAACGAGCAGTACTTC
>.|TRBV30|TRBJ1-2
CAWSALASGYYGYTF
TGTGCCTGGAGTGCCCTCGCTTCAGGGTACTATGGCTACACCTTC
>.|TRBV11-2|TRBJ1-1
CASSPPQGGMNTEAFF
TGTGCCAGCAGCCCGCCGCAGGGAGGGATGAACACTGAAGCTTTCTTT
>TRBD2|TRBV7-2|TRBJ2-2
CASSLRGGAGSGELFF
TGTGCCAGCAGCTTACGGGGAGGGGCTGGTTCCGGGGAGCTGTTTTTT
>.|TRBV5-1|TRBJ2-2
CASSLGDGHGYTGELFF
TGCGCCAGCAGCTTGGGTGATGGACATGGTTACACCGGGGAGCTGTTTTTT
>.|TRBV2|TRBJ2-4
CASRADGSLIQYF
TGTGCCAGCAGGGCCGACGGGAGTTTGATTCAGTACTTC